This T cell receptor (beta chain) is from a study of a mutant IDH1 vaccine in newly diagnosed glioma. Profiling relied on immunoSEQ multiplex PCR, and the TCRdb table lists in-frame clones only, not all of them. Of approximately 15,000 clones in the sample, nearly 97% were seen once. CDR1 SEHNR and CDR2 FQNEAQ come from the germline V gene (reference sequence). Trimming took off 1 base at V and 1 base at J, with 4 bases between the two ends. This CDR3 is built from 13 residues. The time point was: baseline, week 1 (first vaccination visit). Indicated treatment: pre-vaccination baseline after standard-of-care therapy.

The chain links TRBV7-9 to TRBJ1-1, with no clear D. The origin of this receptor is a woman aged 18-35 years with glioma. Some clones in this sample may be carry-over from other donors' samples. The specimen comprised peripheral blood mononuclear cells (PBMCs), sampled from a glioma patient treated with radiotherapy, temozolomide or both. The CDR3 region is CASSLEANTEAFF. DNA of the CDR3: TGTGCCAGCAGCTTAGAGGCGAACACTGAAGCTTTCTTT.